This paragraph covers one TCR beta chain sequence. Primers: 60 Vbeta forward and 13 Jbeta reverse. Measured with immunoSEQ multiplex PCR; TCRdb has only the in-frame clones, and not every one. The sample comprises roughly 150,000 clones, over 70% of which are singletons, and roughly 1.2% rests with the top ten. The data originate from a study of cytomegalovirus exposure and HLA in healthy donors. The germline CDR1 and CDR2 sequences are SEHNR and FQNEAQ (reference sequence). The V end lost 5 bases, the J end lost 1 base, and 12 bases lay between the germline ends. This CDR3 has 14 residues. The sequenced sample consisted of PBMCs. This sequence joins TRBV7-9 and TRBJ2-7; D is possibly TRBD1 (6 bases). This clonotype was obtained from a boy aged 2 to 9 in good health and CMV-seronegative. In DNA, the CDR3 is TGTGCCAGCAGCCCCCCAGGACAGTCCTACGAGCAGTACTTC. Amino acids: CASSPPGQSYEQYF.